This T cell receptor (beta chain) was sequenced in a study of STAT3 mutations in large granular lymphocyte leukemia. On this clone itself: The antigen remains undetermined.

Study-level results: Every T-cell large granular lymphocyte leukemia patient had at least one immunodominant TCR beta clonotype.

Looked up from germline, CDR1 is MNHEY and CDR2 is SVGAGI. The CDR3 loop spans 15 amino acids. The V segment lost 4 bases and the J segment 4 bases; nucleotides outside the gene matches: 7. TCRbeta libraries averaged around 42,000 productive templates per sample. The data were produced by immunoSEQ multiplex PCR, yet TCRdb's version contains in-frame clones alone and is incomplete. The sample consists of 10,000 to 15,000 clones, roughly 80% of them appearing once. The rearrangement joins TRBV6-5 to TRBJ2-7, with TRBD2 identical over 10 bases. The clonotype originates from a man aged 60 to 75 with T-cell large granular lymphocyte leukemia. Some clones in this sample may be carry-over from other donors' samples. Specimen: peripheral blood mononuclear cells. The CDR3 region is CASSWGAGGMYEQYF. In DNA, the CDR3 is TGTGCCAGCAGTTGGGGAGCGGGAGGGATGTACGAGCAGTACTTC.